These 9 T cell receptor beta chains originate from one sample sequenced in a study of OX40 agonist ivuxolimab in advanced cancers. Libraries were prepared by immunoSEQ multiplex PCR; TCRdb keeps only in-frame clonotypes and omits some of them. The repertoire holds about 65,000 clones, approximately 89% seen once, with around 1% in the top ten. This specimen was CD4+ or CD8+ T cells sorted from blood, taken in a trial of the OX40 agonist ivuxolimab. The receptors stem from an adult with an advanced solid tumor such as melanoma, head and neck, liver or kidney cancer.

This rearrangement joins TRBV6-1 to TRBJ2-1; 7 bases map to TRBD2. The CDR3 length is 13 residues. The germline CDR1 and CDR2 sequences are MNHNS and SASEGT. Trimming took 4 bases from V and 9 from J; bases not matched to a gene: 6. CDR3 residues: CASSGLAESEQFF. As DNA, the CDR3 is TGTGCCAGCAGTGGTCTAGCGGAAAGTGAGCAGTTCTTC.

This rearrangement joins TRBV10-3 to TRBJ1-2, with D uncertain. V lost 1 base, J lost 8 bases, and 17 bases lay in between. This CDR3 comprises 15 residues. Germline values: CDR1 ENHRY, CDR2 SYGVKD. CDR3 sequence: CAISELGAYRGGYTF. The CDR3 region has the DNA TGTGCCATCAGTGAGTTGGGAGCTTACCGGGGAGGCTACACCTTC.

The V gene is TRBV9, the J gene TRBJ2-1, with D possibly matching TRBD2 (6 bases). V lost 2 bases and J lost 4, with 13 bases in between. The length of the CDR3 is 15 residues. Germline lookup yields CDR1 SGDLS and CDR2 YYNGEE. The CDR3 region has the DNA TGTGCCAGCAGCGTCAGGAGGGACGGATACAATGAGCAGTTCTTC. The encoded protein is CASSVRRDGYNEQFF. The full variable domain, with the rest looked up from reference TRBV9 and TRBJ2-1, is DSGVTQTPKHLITATGQRVTLRCSPRSGDLSVYWYQQSLDQGLQFLIQYYNGEERAKGNILERFSAQQFPDLHSELNLSSLELGDSALYFCASSVRRDGYNEQFFGPGTRLTVL.

This clone has only one observation. V is TRBV12-2 and J is TRBJ2-1. TRBV12-2 is assigned pseudogene status. The CDR3 sequence is 16 residues long. CDR3 protein: CATVGRGGPLGDEQFF. The CDR3 nucleotides read TGTGCAACGGTTGGGAGAGGGGGGCCTCTAGGGGATGAGCAGTTCTTC.

This clone was observed a few times. This rearrangement joins TRBV6-1 to TRBJ1-4, with TRBD1 identical over 9 bases. The CDR3 runs 14 residues. Germline values: CDR1 MNHNS, CDR2 SASEGT. Trimming cost V 6 bases and J 8 bases; bases outside gene matches: 7. The CDR3 sequence is CASSRTGGGEKLFF. CDR3 bases: TGTGCCAGCAGCCGAACAGGGGGCGGAGAAAAACTGTTTTTT.

The chain carries TRBV5-1 and TRBJ1-1, with D unresolved. The CDR3 length is 15 residues. V was clipped by 3 bases and J by 1 base, with 13 bases between them. The germline gives CDR1 SGHRS, CDR2 YFSETQ. This CDR3 reads CASSSFEGTNTEAFF. The CDR3 DNA reads TGCGCCAGCAGCTCCTTTGAGGGAACGAACACTGAAGCTTTCTTT.

Comment on this clone: This sample includes further DNA sequences coding for the same CDR3. This chain links TRBV30 with TRBJ1-5; D gene unclear. The CDR3 totals 13 residues. Germline-derived CDR1 and CDR2 are GTSNPN and SVGIG (reference sequence). The ends were cut back, 1 base at V and 4 bases at J, with 8 bases in the middle. The CDR3 protein is CAWSGGDNQPQHF. The DNA for the CDR3 is TGTGCCTGGAGTGGCGGCGATAATCAGCCCCAGCATTTT.

This chain connects TRBV30 to TRBJ1-2; 7 nucleotides line up with TRBD1. CDR3 length: 14 amino acids. Germline CDR1 GTSNPN, CDR2 SVGIG (reference sequence). J gave up 5 bases and V 1 base, and 7 bases lay outside the gene matches. CDR3 loop: CAWSDRGENYGYTF. As DNA, the CDR3 is TGTGCCTGGAGTGACAGGGGCGAAAATTATGGCTACACCTTC. Looking up the rest from reference TRBV30 and TRBJ1-2 gives the full variable domain: SQTIHQWPATLVQPVGSPLSLECTVEGTSNPNLYWYRQAAGRGLQLLFYSVGIGQISSEVPQNLSASRPQDRQFILSSKKLLLSDSGFYLCAWSDRGENYGYTFGSGTRLTVV.

CDR3 residues: CATSAPSGQGFSGYTF. CDR3 bases: TGTGCCACCAGCGCCCCATCGGGACAGGGTTTCTCTGGCTACACCTTC. The chain joins TRBV15 to TRBJ1-2; TRBD1 matches at 9 bases. CDR3 size: 16 residues. Germline CDR1 and CDR2: LNHNV and YYDKDF (reference sequence). The ends lost 5 bases at V and 7 bases at J; junction bases unmatched: 14.